The entry below describes one T cell receptor (beta chain). Its antigen is not known. Trimming cost V 6 bases and J 3 bases; bases outside gene matches: 10. CDR1 and CDR2 from the germline V gene are MNHNY and SVGAGI (reference sequence). CDR3 length: 16 residues. These data belong to a study of cytomegalovirus exposure and HLA in healthy donors. This PCR relied on a set of 60 Vbeta primers and 13 Jbeta primers. Study processing details: In a later analysis, of 70 million to 85 million unique beta chains, roughly 10 million appeared in at least two donors. The repertoire was sequenced with immunoSEQ multiplex PCR; TCRdb's copy has only in-frame clones and lacks some. The DNA gave D and trimming, while V, J and clone size come from that table. The repertoire consists of more than 95,000 clones, with 69% occurring once and the leading ten covering roughly 3.2%. The study, taken as a whole, reports: Exclusion applied to some V segments, including TRBV6-2 and TRBV6-3, as they were indistinguishable. High specificity and sensitivity for cytomegalovirus status were reported for the classifier. Altogether, about 160 TCR beta chains were recorded as cytomegalovirus-associated.

Sequenced input: PBMCs. The sequence derives from a young man in good health and CMV-seronegative. The chain couples TRBV6-6 to TRBJ1-5, with 8 bases identical to TRBD1. The CDR3 protein is CASRLGQGTPNQPQHF. The DNA for the CDR3 is TGTGCCAGCAGGCTCGGACAGGGCACCCCCAATCAGCCCCAGCATTTT.